This record concerns one T cell receptor (beta chain) sequence. This clonotype was counted only a few times. Which antigen it targets is not known. No base quality information exists; no much larger clone differs at one position. V is clipped by 10 bases and J by 0 bases, and the sequence between their germline boundaries is 14 bases long. CDR3 length: 14 amino acids, cysteine to phenylalanine. The sequence is cut down to CDR3 DNA, 42 bases in frame from base 1. This record comes from a study of molecular identifiers for immune sequencing clone quantification listed by TCRdb under 2018. Describing the broader study: For a replicate experiment, the RNA from either approximately 20,000 or 100,000 naive CD8 T cells was divided into five aliquots, and four of those aliquots went on to sequencing. This methods study benchmarked molecular-identifier clustering-based TCR repertoire sequencing (MIDCIRS) and TCR RNA copy counting, using CD8 T cells to do so. The investigation overall reported the following: The naive libraries included spiked-in Jurkat TCR RNA (roughly 11 copies' worth), and this RNA is not part of the donor repertoire. Identical TCR molecules sharing a barcode could cause highly expanded clone sizes to be underestimated. In CMV-specific effector cells, clones with more than 20 RNA copies accounted for over 99% of molecules, whereas in naive cells such clones accounted for under 1%. Modeling gave roughly 2.9 recovered TCR RNA copies per cell versus around 9.9 by digital PCR, implying roughly 29% capture efficiency. When barcode sub-clustering was not used, chimeric consensus sequences inflated TCR diversity, with chimeras reaching as high as 47%. Spiked-in Jurkat TCR RNA equivalent to a single cell was reported to be detectable even among over 800,000 naive CD8 T cells.

Libraries of naive CD8 T cells were built from anywhere between about 17,000 and 1,000,000 sorted cells, with 10%, 30% or 50% of the purified RNA used. On a BD FACSAria II, naive CD8 T cells were FACS-sorted as CD8+CD4-CCR7+CD45RA+ and collected into RLT Plus buffer. Detection sensitivity was tested by spiking Jurkat RNA equal to about 10 TCR copies' worth into samples containing roughly 18,000-1,000,000 naive CD8 T cells. Enrichment of CD8 T cells was done with RosetteSep CD8+ T Cell Enrichment Cocktail plus Ficoll-Paque, and ACK red cell lysis came afterward. Libraries came from PCR. These reads were obtained on an Illumina HiSeq 4000. Preparation of bulk TCR libraries followed a previously described approach, with the TCR primers listed in Table S5. Total RNA was purified with the Qiagen AllPrep DNA/RNA kit. Before any analysis, reads coming from multiple sequencing runs of the same library were combined into one pool. Per the original workflow: Only reads with exact TCR constant sequence were kept, trimmed to 150 nt, and grouped by their 12-nt molecular barcodes. Reads in each barcode group were sub-clustered using a 15% Levenshtein threshold, and a quality-weighted consensus sequence was built for each RNA molecule. Non-functional sequences were excluded, and lower-count sequences lying one edit away from another sequence were also excluded. Barcode sub-clusters with fewer than 20% of the maximum read count were removed, based on fitting two negative binomial distributions. Using fastp at Q25 and MiXCR, TCRdb reprocessed the public reads and kept productive beta chains. Rows matching on CDR3 protein sequence are summarized as one entry with the most common DNA and genes. The V and J calls shown here were made by TCRdb, not taken from the authors' results. In this sample the table shows about 640,000 distinct CDR3 sequences, 15% to 20% of which occur a single time. The ten largest clones take up roughly 0.83% of the sample.

Recombination linked TRBV5-7 to TRBJ1-5; no D gene is confidently identified. TRBV5-7 carries the ORF label, with uncertain function. Sequencing was performed on naive CD8+ T cells from blood, with Jurkat cell RNA spiked in. Read against the paper, the sample's cell subset or site label means: FACS-sorted CD8+CD4-CCR7+CD45RA+ naive T cells. The clonotype originates from a human donor in good health. Some libraries in this study had Jurkat cell RNA spiked in. The DNA reads TGTGCCTCCGAGGGCGTTCATAGCAATCAGCCCCAGCATTTT. Translated, this is CASEGVHSNQPQHF.